This T cell receptor beta chain was recovered during a study of shared clonotypes between healthy human individuals (dated by TCRdb to about 2020). Turning to the overall study: The cohort included three men and a couple of women between 18 and 49 years of age. For each donor, CD4 naive and CD4 memory were each run on three plates, CD8 naive on two plates, and CD8 memory on one plate. To estimate repertoire size and how much clonotypes are shared between individuals, the study performed deep sequencing of blood TCR repertoires from five healthy adults. Different laboratories and diverse techniques were used to prepare libraries and sequence TCR repertoires, to increase sequencing depth and limit assay-specific biases. Leukapheresis yielded between about 0.9 and 8.9 billion PBMCs per donor. Overall study results and their limits: Incomplete sequencing was indicated by rarefaction of sorted-subset datasets, despite the large sequencing depth. Approximately 5% of naive CD4, 3.5% of naive CD8, roughly 2.5% of memory CD4, and approximately 0.4% of memory CD8 clonotypes were shared across a handful of donors. Based on pairwise subsampling, the degree of clonotype sharing among donors was expected to be affected by sequencing depth. Sampling was restricted to blood, and TCR repertoires in tissue are likely to differ from TCR repertoires in blood. Naive subsets generally had larger estimated clonotype richness than memory subsets did. The small number of donors limited the genetic and exposure-history diversity represented. Clonotypes shared by all four sorted-subset donors showed higher generation probabilities than non-shared clonotypes.

This clone was seen a single time. Its antigen is currently not known. No much larger clonotype is one base removed from it; base qualities were not supplied. Using the deep immunoSEQ assay, multiplex PCR amplified TCR CDR3 regions from genomic DNA. Extracted genomic DNA from each cell subset was distributed evenly across all wells of several immunoSEQ 96-well plates, and each plate was treated as a replicate. For sorted subsets, about 200 ng genomic DNA, equal to 30,000 or so T cell genomes, was loaded into each replicate PCR. Purified libraries were quantified with a Qubit 3.0 fluorometer, sized on a Bioanalyzer 2100, and re-quantified with the KAPA Library Quantification kit. Every immunoSEQ 96-well plate was sequenced on a separate single-read 150-cycle Illumina NextSeq 550 flow cell. Processing in the source paper ran as follows. Because the immunoSEQ output included only junctional sequences and no quality scores, the filtering could not be the same as the filtering used for full-length reads. Sequences were annotated with PyIR, a Python wrapper for IgBLAST v1.9, using IMGT germline references to assign V/J genes and CDR3. Reads were filtered out if the reads had weak V/J assignments (E-value above 1e-6), no CDR3, stop codons, out-of-frame junctions, or ambiguous translated residues. A V3J clonotype was defined by an identical inferred V gene, J gene, and CDR3 amino acid sequence. To compute the percentage overlap between repertoires, the number of shared unique clonotypes was divided by the size of the smaller repertoire. Repertoire richness was assessed with RTK rarefaction, the Chao1 estimator, and Recon v2.1 estimates of unobserved clonotypes. OLGA was used to compute generation probabilities for all TCRbeta clonotypes that the gDNA method yielded from a few donors. Held by TCRdb, this immuneACCESS table contains in-frame sequences only and omits some clones. Under half of the omission traces to an unresolved V gene where checked; the cause of the rest is unknown. V and J calls and clone size are given by that table; D and trimming were obtained from the DNA. The sample profile shows about 820,000 clones; approximately 92% of them were found once. Around 24% of the sample is in the top ten clones.

For the CD8 naive samples, CD45RO-negative cells were positively selected for CCR7, yielding a CD45RA+CCR7+ population from which TemRA cells were excluded. The donors were healthy, HIV-negative adults with no recently reported acute infections or vaccinations. Every donor was a Caucasian adult residing in Nashville, Tennessee, USA. Blood was collected by leukapheresis, and PBMCs were isolated by Ficoll-Histopaque density gradient centrifugation and then cryopreserved in liquid nitrogen vapor phase. Analytical flow cytometry was used to check the purity and quantity of every magnetically sorted T cell population. From each sorted fraction, genomic DNA was isolated and quantified by UV absorbance on a Nanodrop 2000c. The germline V gene supplies CDR1 MDHEN and CDR2 SYDVKM. V sheds 5 bases and J sheds 2 bases, leaving 19 bases between their ends. CDR3 length: 16 amino acids, cysteine to phenylalanine. Only CDR3 DNA is held: 48 bases, read in frame from base 1.

This sequence originates from a man aged 25 to 40 in good health. The rearranged chain carries TRBV28 and TRBJ2-7; the D gene cannot be resolved beyond TRBD1 or TRBD2, each matching 5 bases. Sequenced sample: naive CD8+ T cells sorted from blood. Sample cell subset or site, as interpreted from the label and publication: CD45RA+CCR7+. The DNA sequence is given as TGTGCCAGCAGTCCACCTCGGGGCGGTGTCGCCTACGAGCAGTACTTC. It encodes CASSPPRGGVAYEQYF.